Listed below are T cell receptor beta chains from one sample, sequenced in a study of OX40 agonist ivuxolimab in advanced cancers. Clones were sequenced by immunoSEQ multiplex PCR, and TCRdb holds only the in-frame ones, with some missing. The sample has about 88,000 clones, approximately 87% seen once. The specimen was CD4+ or CD8+ T cells sorted from blood, collected in a trial of the OX40 agonist ivuxolimab. These receptors were obtained from an adult with an advanced solid tumor such as melanoma, head and neck, liver or kidney cancer. The CDR3 runs from the conserved cysteine through the conserved F or W. Fields, in order: J gene, V gene, CDR3 protein.

TRBJ2-3	TRBV9	CASSPLDSFTDTQYF
TRBJ1-1	TRBV7-8	CASSGPGQEYTEAFF
TRBJ2-3	TRBV7-9	CASSPFIRADTDTQYF
TRBJ2-7	TRBV6-5	CASRSYEQYF
TRBJ2-1	TRBV7-2	CASSVNPGISYNEQFF
TRBJ2-1	TRBV5-8	CASSLFTGTGSYNEQFF
TRBJ2-1	TRBV14	CASSQARTGEQFF
TRBJ2-1	TRBV12-2	CASRPVRGLAEIYNEQFF
TRBJ1-2	TRBV25-1	CASSGSQGNYGYTF
TRBJ2-5	TRBV5-4	CASSLGGREPKETQYF
TRBJ2-6	TRBV27	CASSLKAGGGSGANVLTF
TRBJ2-7	TRBV7-9	CASSLELVTYEQYF
TRBJ2-2	TRBV7-9	CASSGPTGELFF
TRBJ1-5	TRBV19	CASSFRDSNQPQHF
TRBJ2-1	TRBV5-1	CASSLLGTTNNEQFF
TRBJ2-3	TRBV19	CASAPRRTTTDTQYF
TRBJ2-1	TRBV7-2	CASSYQKSSYNEQFF
TRBJ2-5	TRBV5-6	CASSSRGLQETQYF
TRBJ2-1	TRBV6-1	CASSEAGLLYGNEQFF
TRBJ1-1	TRBV19	CASRYGNTEAFF
TRBJ1-1	TRBV2	CASRYRRGNTEAFF
TRBJ2-1	TRBV10-3	CAISRDIYNEQFF
TRBJ2-1	TRBV18	CASSQSGGAADEQFF
TRBJ1-5	TRBV6-1	CASRGMGLGNQPQHF
TRBJ2-3	TRBV4-3	CASSQEPAQNTQYF
TRBJ1-2	TRBV2	CASMEQAPRRGYTF
TRBJ1-6	TRBV30	CASTGVTNSPLHF
TRBJ1-2	TRBV14	CASSQIEPLRGYTF
TRBJ1-4	TRBV19	CASRQDEKLFF
TRBJ2-1	TRBV7-7	CASSSDRRAVEQFF
TRBJ1-4	TRBV6-1	CASSGRSNLEKLFF
TRBJ2-5	TRBV5-5	CASSSLAGQETQYF
TRBJ2-2	TRBV30	CAWVGRGLGGELFF
TRBJ2-4	TRBV2	CASRHREAKNIQYF
TRBJ2-3	TRBV4-2	CASSPNGGASTDTQYF
TRBJ1-5	TRBV4-1	CASSQVEGQPQHF
TRBJ2-3	TRBV11-2	CASSLPDLLDTQYF
TRBJ1-6	TRBV4-3	CASSLRTLSSYNSPLHF
TRBJ2-4	TRBV6-5	CASSREAKNIQYF
TRBJ2-1	TRBV15	CATSRRQPYTNEQFF
TRBJ2-5	TRBV7-6	CASSLALRETQYF
TRBJ2-1	TRBV29-1	CSVGLANEQFF
TRBJ1-1	TRBV29-1	CSVGRGDGTEAFF
TRBJ1-4	TRBV19	CASSRTATNEKLFF
TRBJ1-1	TRBV15	CATSGVRGPEDTEAFF
TRBJ2-3	TRBV4-1	CASSPGERGFADTQYF
TRBJ1-3	TRBV9	CASSSGDIGNTIYF
TRBJ2-5	TRBV5-1	CASSSQETQYF
TRBJ1-2	TRBV5-8	CASSLRQGANYGYTF
TRBJ2-1	TRBV6-5	CASSYWARGSNEQFF
TRBJ2-6	TRBV19	CASRTGGAGANVLTF
TRBJ2-3	TRBV7-2	CASSLLRSTDTQYF
TRBJ2-1	TRBV5-6	CASSQLTSGSYNEQFF
TRBJ2-6	TRBV18	CASSPGTPFISGANVLTF
TRBJ1-1	TRBV6-5	CASSSRTGNTEAFF
TRBJ2-3	TRBV6-6	CASRLTDTQYF
TRBJ2-7	TRBV5-1	CASSRSSDSYEQYF
TRBJ1-5	TRBV28	CASSFEGYSNQPQHF
TRBJ1-1	TRBV18	CASSPPNTEAFF